This T cell receptor beta chain came from a study of identical twins. The CDR3 loop spans 15 amino acids. V was cut by 0 bases and J by 6 bases, with 10 bases left in between. CDR1 is SGDLS and CDR2 is YYNGEE in the germline V gene. The table lists this clonotype with many counts. Template switching added a universal primer site, and cDNA bore unique molecular identifiers. TCRdb reanalysed the 5' RACE reads using MiXCR and keeps one entry per CDR3 protein. This table holds around 230,000 distinct CDR3 sequences, less than 9.5% found once. The chain joins TRBV9 to TRBJ1-6; TRBD1 is a possible D gene (5 bases). The sequenced sample was memory (CD45RO+) T cells sorted from blood. The clonotype comes from a woman between 18 and 29 years old in good health. The CDR3 bases are TGTGCCAGCAGCGTAGGCGGGGGGGGTAATTCACCCCTCCACTTT. Translating it yields CASSVGGGGNSPLHF.